This TCR beta chain was recorded in a study of CD8+CD57+ T cells in acquired aplastic anemia. In the study overall: Sorted cells (CD4+ and CD8+) yielded DNA amounts that averaged about 2.9 ug. Study outcomes and limitations: Statistical testing detected no significant gap in CD8+ Simpson's diversity between patients and controls. There were 25 to 30 CD8+ CDR3 sequences that occurred in both patients and controls.

Between the trimmed V and J ends, which lost 0 bases and 5 bases, there was a span of 11 bases. Germline V gene data show CDR1 as SGHDT and CDR2 as YYEEEE. The CDR3 consists of 14 residues. Genomic DNA was employed as the template in profiling TCR beta VDJ and CDR3. TCRdb fed the reads into MiXCR, producing one record per CDR3 protein. This table holds 150,000 to 160,000 distinct CDR3 sequences, around half found once. Patients sequenced had flow cytometry evidence of CD8+CD57+ cell expansion. The table lists this clonotype with many counts. The antigen is undetermined. This clonotype was obtained from a human donor with aplastic anemia. The chain carries TRBV5-6 and TRBJ1-1; no clear D gene. The sequenced sample consisted of sorted CD4+, CD8+, or CD8+CD57+ T cells (not recorded which) from PBMCs. DNA for the CDR3: TGTGCCAGCAGCTTGGGGCAGATCGGTACTGAAGCTTTCTTT. Protein: CASSLGQIGTEAFF.